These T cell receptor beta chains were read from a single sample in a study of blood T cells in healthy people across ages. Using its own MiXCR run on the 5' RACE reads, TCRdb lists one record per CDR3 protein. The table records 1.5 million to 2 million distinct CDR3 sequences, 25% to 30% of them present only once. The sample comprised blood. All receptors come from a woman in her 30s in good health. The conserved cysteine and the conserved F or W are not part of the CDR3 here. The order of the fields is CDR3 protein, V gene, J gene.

CDR3: SVEVNDYEQY
V: TRBV29-1
J: TRBJ2-7

CDR3: SAFGGAFVDTQY
V: TRBV20-1
J: TRBJ2-3

CDR3: ATSRDNKGPRIQPQH
V: TRBV15
J: TRBJ1-5

CDR3: ASSSREDGSYEQY
V: TRBV7-9
J: TRBJ2-7

CDR3: ASQVGNQPQH
V: TRBV12-3/TRBV12-4
J: TRBJ1-5

CDR3: ASSLPGQQDTQY
V: TRBV5-4
J: TRBJ2-3

CDR3: ASSASGRQETQF
V: TRBV9
J: -

CDR3: SATKGGLADPQETQY
V: TRBV20-1
J: -

CDR3: SARRTGTGGLVQY
V: TRBV20-1
J: TRBJ2-7

CDR3: ASNLETDTQY
V: TRBV7-2
J: TRBJ2-3

CDR3: ASSGGTGGDYGYT
V: TRBV5-1
J: TRBJ1-2

CDR3: ASSSSGAPQETQY
V: TRBV6-5
J: TRBJ2-5

CDR3: ASSFPTEKQY
V: TRBV12-3/TRBV12-4
J: TRBJ2-7

CDR3: ASSQTNSPLH
V: TRBV14
J: TRBJ1-6

CDR3: ASSESASGNTDTQY
V: TRBV10-2
J: TRBJ2-3

CDR3: ASSLTPQTGTYGYT
V: TRBV7-9
J: TRBJ1-2

CDR3: ASRIQGAGGELF
V: TRBV10-2
J: TRBJ2-2

CDR3: ASSPGLAGGLTGELF
V: TRBV5-1
J: TRBJ2-2

CDR3: SAPLFNVLT
V: TRBV20-1
J: TRBJ2-6

CDR3: ASSARRMGGTNEKLF
V: TRBV7-6
J: TRBJ1-4

CDR3: ASQRDSYGYT
V: TRBV9
J: TRBJ1-2

CDR3: ASSGEGLTTGELF
V: TRBV5-1
J: TRBJ2-2

CDR3: SAQGASGYT
V: TRBV29-1
J: TRBJ1-2

CDR3: ASSRTSLRETQF
V: TRBV6-4
J: TRBJ2-1

CDR3: SVTVGEYGYT
V: TRBV29-1
J: TRBJ1-2

CDR3: SATGGDRGSADTQY
V: TRBV20-1
J: TRBJ2-3

CDR3: ASSPLGGAGNTIY
V: TRBV4-1
J: TRBJ1-3

CDR3: SASQGGGNIQY
V: TRBV20-1
J: TRBJ2-4

CDR3: ASSLDRVPGNEQF
V: TRBV6-5
J: TRBJ2-1

CDR3: ASSANNRPYQETQY
V: TRBV9
J: TRBJ2-5

CDR3: ASSSPSGGKQY
V: TRBV7-6
J: TRBJ2-7

CDR3: ASSSRDRKNTGELF
V: TRBV7-9
J: TRBJ2-2

CDR3: ASSPDSPFYGYT
V: TRBV5-1
J: TRBJ1-2

CDR3: SVESGDYEQY
V: TRBV29-1
J: TRBJ2-7

CDR3: ASSSSRDRTSYGYT
V: TRBV7-2
J: TRBJ1-2

CDR3: VSSTRLALQETQY
V: TRBV7-9
J: TRBJ2-5

CDR3: ASSQTGGRRNTEAF
V: TRBV14
J: TRBJ1-1

CDR3: ASSLEHYGYT
V: TRBV7-9
J: TRBJ1-2

CDR3: SARDLGAGISTDTQY
V: TRBV20-1
J: TRBJ2-3

CDR3: ASSASGGGPISYNEQF
V: TRBV6-1
J: TRBJ2-1

CDR3: ASSAQGELGGNEQF
V: TRBV7-9
J: TRBJ2-1